The 18 T cell receptor beta chains given below trace back to one sample, sequenced in a study of T cell changes during pregnancy in multiple sclerosis. Assay: immunoSEQ multiplex PCR; the TCRdb copy retains only in-frame clones and omits some. The sample has about 98,000 clones, about 91% seen once. The material sequenced was peripheral blood, taken after pregnancy. The source of these receptors is a female donor in good health, enrolled as a control in a pregnancy study.

At least ten counts were recorded for this clone. This sequence joins TRBV28 and TRBJ1-5; TRBD1 aligns across 12 bases. The length of the CDR3 is 18 residues. V dropped 2 bases and J dropped 7; count of bases not matched to a gene: 12. The germline CDR1 and CDR2 sequences are MDHEN and SYDVKM. The DNA for the CDR3 is TGTGCCAGCAGTTTAGAACTTGGGACAGGGGGCTATATCCAGCCCCAGCATTTT. Encoded protein: CASSLELGTGGYIQPQHF.

This rearrangement joins TRBV18 to TRBJ1-1; 9 positions agree with TRBD1. This CDR3 spans 14 amino acids. Germline CDR1 is KGHSH and CDR2 is LQKENI. V dropped 3 bases and J dropped 12; count of bases not matched to a gene: 11. The CDR3 DNA reads TGTGCCAGCTCACCGACAACGGGACAGGGTTTGTCTTTCTTT. This sequence encodes CASSPTTGQGLSFF.

The rearrangement joins TRBV2 to TRBJ2-1; D unresolved. V lost 0 bases, J lost 13 bases, and 16 bases lay in between. From germline, CDR1 is SNHLY and CDR2 FYNNEI. The CDR3 loop spans 14 amino acids. The CDR3 nucleotides read TGTGCCAGCAGTGAAGCGCTTCTAAGCGCCGACCAGTTCTTC. Translating it yields CASSEALLSADQFF.

This chain connects TRBV29-1 to TRBJ2-7, with 7 bases lining up with TRBD1. V lost 7 bases and J lost 4; bases outside the gene matches: 16. CDR1 is SQVTM and CDR2 is ANQGSEA in the germline V gene. The CDR3 extends over 15 amino acids. The chain's CDR3 is CSALSSGTVSYEQYF. DNA of the CDR3: TGCAGCGCTCTGAGTTCCGGGACAGTGTCGTACGAGCAGTACTTC.

The V call is TRBV19, the J call TRBJ2-7, with D unclear. Germline CDR1 and CDR2: LNHDA and SQIVND (reference sequence). This CDR3 has 11 amino acids. V was pared by 5 bases and J by 6 bases, with 8 bases between. CDR3 bases: TGTGCCAGTAGTGATTACGGCGAGCAGTACTTC. It translates to CASSDYGEQYF.

The genes are TRBV9 and TRBJ2-2; 7 nucleotides line up with TRBD1. Trimming removed 4 bases from V and 3 bases from J; junction bases left unmatched: 3. The CDR3 consists of 14 residues. Germline CDR1 reads SGDLS; CDR2 reads YYNGEE. In DNA, the CDR3 is TGTGCCAGCAGCAAACAGGGGCACACCGGGGAGCTGTTTTTT. Translating gives CASSKQGHTGELFF.

In the case of this clone: The junction differs from germline at one of its ends, possibly a read error. This chain joins TRBV28 and TRBJ1-5; D perhaps matches TRBD1 (5 bases). CDR1 MDHEN and CDR2 SYDVKM come from the germline V gene. The CDR3 sequence is 14 residues long. In DNA, the CDR3 is TGTGCCAGCAGTTTTTTGGTGGGGAGGGGTGGGAAGAATTTT. It is translated as CASSFLVGRGGKNF.

The chain employs TRBV19 and TRBJ1-6; D gene uncertain. Per germline, CDR1 LNHDA and CDR2 SQIVND (reference sequence). Trimming left V 1 base short and J 0 bases short, with 4 bases between. This CDR3 has 15 residues. This chain's CDR3 is CASSIGSSYNSPLHF. In nucleotides, the CDR3 is TGTGCCAGTAGTATAGGGAGCTCCTATAATTCACCCCTCCACTTT.

This sequence joins TRBV28 and TRBJ1-6, with D tentatively TRBD1 (5 bases). V lost 7 bases and J lost 7, with 17 bases in between. The germline V gene encodes CDR1 MDHEN and CDR2 SYDVKM. This CDR3 spans 15 amino acids. The CDR3 is CASNVGVGGNSPLHF. CDR3 coding DNA: TGTGCCAGCAATGTGGGGGTGGGAGGGAATTCACCCCTCCACTTT.

V usage is TRBV27 and J usage is TRBJ2-7; 9 positions agree with TRBD1. The germline gives CDR1 MNHEY, CDR2 SMNVEV (reference sequence). V was pared by 0 bases and J by 2 bases, with 2 bases of the junction left unmatched. The CDR3 is 15 amino acids. CDR3 bases: TGTGCCAGCAGTTTATCGACAGGGGGGGCCTACGAGCAGTACTTC. Protein sequence: CASSLSTGGAYEQYF.

The chain couples TRBV27 to TRBJ2-7; a possible D gene is TRBD2 (5 bases). Germline CDR1 and CDR2: MNHEY and SMNVEV (reference sequence). V shed 6 bases and J shed 0 bases, with 9 bases lying between them. The CDR3 consists of 13 residues. DNA of the CDR3: TGTGCCAGCAGATTAGGGAGCTCCTACGAGCAGTACTTC. Translating gives CASRLGSSYEQYF.

The V and J genes are TRBV6-1 and TRBJ1-1, with a possible D match to TRBD1 (6 bases). The V end was cut by 11 bases, the J end by 3 bases, with 13 bases between. Germline CDR1 reads MNHNS; CDR2 reads SASEGT. This CDR3 is built from 12 residues. The CDR3 here is CASAGADTEAFF. The CDR3 DNA sequence: TGTGCCTCGGCGGGGGCTGACACTGAAGCTTTCTTT.

A note on this clone: The same CDR3 arises from other DNA sequences in this sample as well. The V gene is TRBV2, the J gene TRBJ1-2; TRBD1 is a possible D gene (5 bases). The ends were cut back, 10 bases at V and 0 bases at J, with 18 bases in the middle. The CDR3 has 15 residues. Germline loops: CDR1 SNHLY, CDR2 FYNNEI. This CDR3 reads CATRTGAYPNYGYTF. The CDR3 DNA follows: TGTGCCACCAGAACAGGTGCGTACCCTAACTATGGCTACACCTTC.

This clone has only one observation. The V call is TRBV5-5, the J call TRBJ2-1, with 9 nucleotides matching TRBD2. Germline trimming cut 4 bases from V and 7 bases from J; bases unmatched to any gene: 12. Germline V gives CDR1 SGHKS, CDR2 YYEKEE (reference sequence). The CDR3 extends over 16 amino acids. The CDR3 DNA reads as TGTGCCAGCAGCCCGAAAGGGCGGGGGGGCCTTAATGAGCAGTTCTTC. Translating it yields CASSPKGRGGLNEQFF.

The V gene is TRBV7-9, the J gene TRBJ2-3; D is unclear. V gave up 2 bases and J gave up 2 bases, with 8 bases separating them. CDR1 and CDR2 from the germline V gene are SEHNR and FQNEAQ (reference sequence). The CDR3 has 14 amino acids. CDR3 bases: TGTGCCAGCAGCTTAACTGAATACACAGATACGCAGTATTTT. As protein: CASSLTEYTDTQYF.

The chain uses TRBV11-2 and TRBJ2-7; perhaps TRBD1 as D (6 bases). From germline, CDR1 is SGHAT and CDR2 FQNNGV. The germline V and J ends were trimmed by 5 bases and 6 bases, with 17 bases remaining between them. The CDR3 is 14 residues long. In DNA, the CDR3 is TGTGCCAGCAGCGAGAGACAGGACCGAAGCGAGCAGTACTTC. This sequence encodes CASSERQDRSEQYF.

This chain uses TRBV6-5 with TRBJ2-1, with a weak D call TRBD1 (5 bases). The CDR3 is 13 amino acids. The V end lost 6 bases, the J end lost 7 bases, and 13 bases lay between the germline ends. CDR1 MNHEY and CDR2 SVGAGI come from the germline V gene. CDR3 sequence (DNA): TGTGCCAGCAGGGTTGCAGGGTTGAATGAGCAGTTCTTC. It translates to CASRVAGLNEQFF.

This clone was counted between two and nine times. The genes are TRBV27 and TRBJ1-4, with a possible D match to TRBD1 (5 bases). V shed 2 bases and J shed 4 bases, with 8 bases lying between them. This CDR3 is 14 amino acids long. The germline V gene encodes CDR1 MNHEY and CDR2 SMNVEV (reference sequence). The CDR3 loop is CASSLIGVNEKLFF. DNA for the CDR3: TGTGCCAGCAGTTTAATAGGGGTTAATGAAAAACTGTTTTTT.